Listed here is a single T cell receptor beta chain. Its antigen remains unknown. The record originates from a study of blood T cells in healthy people across ages. Primed by a sample-barcoded 5' primer and a J-beta primer mix, a second PCR proceeded for roughly 7 to 12 cycles. Each cDNA molecule received a tag from a template-switch adaptor that had 12 random nucleotides. MiXCR was run by TCRdb on the 5' RACE reads, yielding one entry per CDR3 protein. The data hold roughly 1.5 million distinct CDR3 sequences, with roughly two fifths observed a single time. Study outcomes and limitations: Naive CD4+ cell counts and diversity both ran higher in long-lived than in aged donors. CMV status of donors was not determined, possibly confounding expanded clonotype changes. Across the age range, TCR beta diversity per million T cells fell in a roughly linear way.

The CDR3 is 17 residues long. CDR1 is MNHNS, CDR2 SASEGT, per germline. V dropped 5 bases and J dropped 0; count of bases not matched to a gene: 10. This clonotype was sampled from a woman aged 18-30 years in good health. This chain links TRBV6-1 with TRBJ1-1; 9 nucleotides agree with TRBD1. Sequenced: blood. CDR3 amino acids: CASSPMDRGKMNTEAFF. The CDR3 DNA sequence: TGTGCCAGCAGTCCAATGGACAGGGGAAAAATGAACACTGAAGCTTTCTTT.